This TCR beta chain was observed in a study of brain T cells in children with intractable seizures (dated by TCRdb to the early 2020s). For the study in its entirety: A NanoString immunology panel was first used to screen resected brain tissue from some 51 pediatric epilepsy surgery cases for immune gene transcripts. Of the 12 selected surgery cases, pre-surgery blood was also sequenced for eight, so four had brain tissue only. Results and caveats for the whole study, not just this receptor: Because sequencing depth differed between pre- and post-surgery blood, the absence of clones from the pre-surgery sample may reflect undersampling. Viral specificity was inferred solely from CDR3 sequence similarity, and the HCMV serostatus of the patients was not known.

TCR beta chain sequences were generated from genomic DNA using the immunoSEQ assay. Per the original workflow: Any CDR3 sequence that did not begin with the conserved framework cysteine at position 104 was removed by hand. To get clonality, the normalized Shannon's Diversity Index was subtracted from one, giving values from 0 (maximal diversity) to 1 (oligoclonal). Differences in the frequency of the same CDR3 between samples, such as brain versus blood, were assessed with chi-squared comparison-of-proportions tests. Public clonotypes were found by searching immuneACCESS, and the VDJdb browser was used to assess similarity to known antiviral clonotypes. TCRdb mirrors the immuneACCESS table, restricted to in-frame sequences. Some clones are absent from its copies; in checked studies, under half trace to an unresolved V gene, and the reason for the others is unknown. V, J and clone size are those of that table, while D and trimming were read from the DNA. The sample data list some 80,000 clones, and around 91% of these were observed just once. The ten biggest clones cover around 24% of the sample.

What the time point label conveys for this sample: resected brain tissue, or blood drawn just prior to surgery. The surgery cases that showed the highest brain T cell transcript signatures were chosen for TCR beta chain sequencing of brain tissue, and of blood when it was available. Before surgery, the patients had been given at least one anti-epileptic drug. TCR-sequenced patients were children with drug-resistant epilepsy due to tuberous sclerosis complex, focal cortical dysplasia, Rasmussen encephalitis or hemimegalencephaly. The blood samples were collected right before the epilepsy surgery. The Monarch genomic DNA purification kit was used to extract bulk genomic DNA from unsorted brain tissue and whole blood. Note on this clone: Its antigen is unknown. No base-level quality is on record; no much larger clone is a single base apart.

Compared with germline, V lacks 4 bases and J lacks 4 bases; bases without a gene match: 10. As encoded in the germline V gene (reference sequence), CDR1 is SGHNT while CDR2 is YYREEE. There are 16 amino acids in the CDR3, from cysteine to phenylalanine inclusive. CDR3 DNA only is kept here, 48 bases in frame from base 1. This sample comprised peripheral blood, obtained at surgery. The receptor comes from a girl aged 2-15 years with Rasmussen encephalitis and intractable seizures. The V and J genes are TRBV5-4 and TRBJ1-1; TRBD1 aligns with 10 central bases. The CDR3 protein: CASSKDRGRGSTEAFF. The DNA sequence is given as TGTGCCAGCAGCAAAGACAGGGGGCGCGGGAGCACTGAAGCTTTCTTT.